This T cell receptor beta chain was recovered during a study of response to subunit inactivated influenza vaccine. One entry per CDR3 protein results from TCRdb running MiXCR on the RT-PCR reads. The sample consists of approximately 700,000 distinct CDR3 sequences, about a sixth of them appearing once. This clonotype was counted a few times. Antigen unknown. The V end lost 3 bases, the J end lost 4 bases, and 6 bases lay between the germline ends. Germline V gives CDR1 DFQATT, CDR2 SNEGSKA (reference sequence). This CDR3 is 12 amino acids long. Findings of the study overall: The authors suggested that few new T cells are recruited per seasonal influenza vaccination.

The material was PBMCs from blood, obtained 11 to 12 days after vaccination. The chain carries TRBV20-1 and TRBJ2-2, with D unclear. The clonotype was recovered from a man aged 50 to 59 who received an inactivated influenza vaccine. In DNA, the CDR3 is TGCAGTGCTAGGTGGGGCACCGGGGAGCTGTTTTTT. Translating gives CSARWGTGELFF.